Below are 10 T cell receptor beta chains sequenced from a single sample in a study of shared clonotypes between healthy human individuals. The data were produced by immunoSEQ multiplex PCR, yet TCRdb's version contains in-frame clones alone and is incomplete. This table has about 580,000 clones, roughly 98% appearing once. Naive-designated CD8 cells lacked CD45RO, were positively enriched for CCR7, and omitted terminally differentiated effector memory CD45RA+ cells. The sequenced material came from naive CD8+ T cells sorted from blood. These receptors were collected from a man aged 25-45 years in good health.

Comment on this clone: Within the sample, other DNA sequences also encode this same CDR3. The chain has TRBV7-9 and TRBJ2-7; the D is unclear. Germline CDR1 and CDR2: SEHNR and FQNEAQ (reference sequence). This CDR3 contains 13 residues. V lost 1 base to trimming and J lost 4 bases, with 8 bases between them. CDR3 DNA: TGTGCCAGCAGCTTAGAGGCAGGATACGAGCAGTACTTC. This translates into CASSLEAGYEQYF.

In this sample, this clone turned up a few times. This chain links TRBV5-1 with TRBJ2-1; 9 nucleotides agree with TRBD1. Trimming took 0 bases from V and 3 from J; bases not matched to a gene: 7. This CDR3 is built from 17 residues. Germline V lookup: CDR1 SGHRS, CDR2 YFSETQ. This CDR3 is CASSLGSGTGRYNEQFF. CDR3 in DNA: TGCGCCAGCAGCTTGGGCTCCGGGACAGGGCGCTACAATGAGCAGTTCTTC.

The genes are TRBV21-1 and TRBJ2-1; TRBD2 is the table's D call, not checked against the DNA. TRBV21-1 is annotated as a pseudogene. The CDR3 extends over 13 amino acids. The CDR3 here is CATRNPSEQEQFF. The CDR3 nucleotides read TGTGCCACCCGAAATCCTAGCGAACAGGAGCAGTTCTTC.

J is TRBJ2-1 and V is TRBV9; D tentatively reads TRBD1 or TRBD2 (6 bases each). Per germline, CDR1 SGDLS and CDR2 YYNGEE. Trimming took 3 bases from V and 0 from J, leaving 13 bases between them. The CDR3 has 16 residues. The CDR3 region is CASSEGGGYSYNEQFF. DNA of the CDR3: TGTGCCAGCAGCGAGGGGGGCGGCTACTCCTACAATGAGCAGTTCTTC.

A word on this clone: Other DNA sequences from this sample encode an identical CDR3 as well. The rearrangement links TRBV6-5 to TRBJ2-5; maybe TRBD2 (6 bases). The length of the CDR3 is 12 residues. Trimming pared 2 bases from V and 5 bases from J, leaving 6 bases between. Per germline, CDR1 MNHEY and CDR2 SVGAGI. This chain's CDR3 is CASSYGGETQYF. The CDR3 bases are TGTGCCAGCAGTTACGGGGGGGAGACCCAGTACTTC.

The chain is built from TRBV7-6 and TRBJ2-3; D uncertain. Looked up from germline, CDR1 is SGHVS and CDR2 is FNYEAQ. Deletions cut 1 base from V and 6 bases from J, with 8 bases between. The CDR3 totals 13 residues. The CDR3 DNA reads TGTGCCAGCAGCTTAGAAGTCGGGGATACGCAGTATTTT. Protein sequence: CASSLEVGDTQYF.

Comments on this clone: Germline is not matched at one junction end, which may reflect a read error. The chain employs TRBV5-8 and TRBJ2-4, with D perhaps matching TRBD1 (6 bases). The CDR3 contains 12 residues. The germline CDR1 and CDR2 sequences are SGHTS and YDEGEE. The CDR3: CASSWGIDRQDF. CDR3 bases: TGTGCCAGCAGCTGGGGGATTGACAGGCAAGACTTC.

The chain carries TRBV9 and TRBJ1-1; TRBD1 is a possible D gene (6 bases). CDR1 and CDR2 from the germline V gene are SGDLS and YYNGEE. The CDR3 consists of 12 residues. V shed 8 bases and J shed 2 bases, with 10 bases lying between them. The CDR3 nucleotides are TGTGCCAGTTCACAGGGAAACACTGAAGCTTTCTTT. It codes for CASSQGNTEAFF. Filled out from reference TRBV9 and TRBJ1-1, the complete variable domain reads DSGVTQTPKHLITATGQRVTLRCSPRSGDLSVYWYQQSLDQGLQFLIQYYNGEERAKGNILERFSAQQFPDLHSELNLSSLELGDSALYFCASSQGNTEAFFGQGTRLTVV.

The V gene is TRBV29-1, the J gene TRBJ2-4, with 8 bases aligning to TRBD2. Germline assignment: CDR1 SQVTM and CDR2 ANQGSEA. V lost 5 bases, J lost 7 bases, and 4 bases stayed unmatched. CDR3 length equals 12 residues. CDR3 residues: CSVTSGSNIQYF. CDR3 DNA: TGCAGCGTTACAAGCGGGAGTAACATTCAGTACTTC.

V is TRBV7-8 and J is TRBJ1-2; D might be TRBD1 (5 bases). V gave up 3 bases and J gave up 4 bases, with 18 bases separating them. Germline CDR1 reads SGHVS; CDR2 reads FQNEAQ. This CDR3 has 16 amino acids. The CDR3 spells CASSLSGGLQPYGYTF. CDR3 nucleotide sequence: TGTGCCAGCAGCTTGTCGGGGGGTTTGCAGCCCTATGGCTACACCTTC.